This T cell receptor beta chain was identified in a study of PD-L1 blockade in urothelial cancer. Study details: Once treatment had started, blood was analyzed at 3 weeks (second dose) and again at 6 weeks. Median blood clonality was roughly 0.072, with about 80,000 unique TCRs.

CDR1 is MNHNY and CDR2 is SVGAGI in the germline V gene (reference sequence). The V end was cut by 5 bases, the J end by 0 bases, with 14 bases between. The CDR3 sequence is 16 residues long. Clones were sequenced by immunoSEQ multiplex PCR, and TCRdb holds only the in-frame ones, with some missing. The sample yields about 110,000 clones, about 91% seen once. Documented time point: peripheral blood 6 weeks after treatment start. The input for sequencing was PBMCs, taken around atezolizumab (anti-PD-L1) treatment. The sequence was collected from a man in his 60s with urothelial cancer. The rearrangement uses TRBV6-6 and TRBJ2-4; unclear D gene. CDR3 in DNA: TGTGCCAGCAGTCTTGACTCAAGATTAGCCAAAAACATTCAGTACTTC. Translation gives CASSLDSRLAKNIQYF.